This passage covers 15 T cell receptor beta chains from one sample sequenced in a study of blood T cell repertoires in COVID-19. TCRdb keeps only in-frame clones here, not all; method: immunoSEQ multiplex PCR. This sample yields 200,000 or so clones, of which approximately 80% are seen a single time; around 10% belongs to the top ten. The specimen sequenced was peripheral blood. These receptors all come from a woman aged 80 or over with COVID-19, enrolled during active disease.

The chain is built from TRBV6-5 and TRBJ1-1, with 8 bases lining up with TRBD1. J was trimmed by 6 bases and V by 7 bases; bases with no gene match: 7. Germline V gene lookup returns CDR1 MNHEY and CDR2 SVGAGI. This CDR3 has 13 amino acids. This CDR3 is CASNGQGSAEAFF. CDR3 coding DNA: TGTGCCAGCAACGGACAGGGATCGGCTGAAGCTTTCTTT.

The rearrangement joins TRBV28 to TRBJ1-2; no clear D. The CDR3 runs to 14 residues. Trimming left V 6 bases short and J 5 bases short, with 16 bases between. Germline CDR1 and CDR2: MDHEN and SYDVKM. Here the CDR3 DNA reads TGTGCCAGCAGCCTAGCCCTCGACGGGTATGGCTACACCTTC. This translates into CASSLALDGYGYTF.

CDR3 nucleotides: TGCGCCAGCAGCCATTCAGGGGGCAGGACAGATACGCAGTATTTT. Its translation is CASSHSGGRTDTQYF. The chain recombines TRBV4-1 with TRBJ2-3, with TRBD1 matching over 8 bases. Germline-derived CDR1 and CDR2 are MGHRA and YSYEKL. Trimming at V came to 3 bases and at J to 3 bases, leaving 5 bases not matched to a gene. CDR3 length: 15 amino acids.

This sequence joins TRBV28 and TRBJ2-3; 7 bases map to TRBD1. Trimming at V came to 3 bases and at J to 4 bases, leaving 4 bases not matched to a gene. CDR1 is MDHEN and CDR2 is SYDVKM in the germline V gene. This CDR3 region has 14 residues. The CDR3 is CASSFGTAADTQYF. The CDR3 coding sequence is TGTGCCAGCAGTTTCGGGACAGCGGCAGATACGCAGTATTTT.

This clone was seen only a few times. This rearrangement joins TRBV5-1 to TRBJ1-3, with 9 bases aligning to TRBD1. With 4 bases clipped from V and 2 bases from J, the junction kept 7 bases outside the gene matches. This CDR3 is 16 amino acids long. Germline V gene lookup returns CDR1 SGHRS and CDR2 YFSETQ. CDR3 bases: TGCGCCAGCAGCGTTACGGGACAGGGAACTGGAAACACCATATATTTT. Protein sequence: CASSVTGQGTGNTIYF.

The chain carries TRBV2 and TRBJ1-2, with D maybe TRBD1 (6 bases). The germline gives CDR1 SNHLY, CDR2 FYNNEI. V shed 1 base and J shed 8 bases, with 11 bases lying between them. The CDR3 is made up of 13 amino acids. The CDR3 region is CASSEDTGSGYTF. The CDR3, as DNA: TGTGCCAGCAGTGAAGATACAGGGTCCGGCTACACCTTC.

V is TRBV29-1 and J is TRBJ1-2; 8 positions match TRBD1. CDR1 and CDR2 (germline): SQVTM, ANQGSEA. V lost 3 bases, J lost 1 base, and 4 bases stayed unmatched. The CDR3 totals 14 residues. The CDR3 loop is CSVEDRAVNYGYTF. CDR3 sequence (DNA): TGCAGCGTTGAGGACAGGGCCGTTAACTATGGCTACACCTTC.

The chain combines TRBV7-2 with TRBJ2-7; a weak D match, TRBD1 (5 bases). The CDR3 is 13 amino acids. Germline loops: CDR1 SGHTA, CDR2 FQGNSA. The V end lost 0 bases, the J end lost 7 bases, and 10 bases lay between the germline ends. The CDR3 DNA sequence: TGTGCCAGCAGCTTAGCGGCCCAGGGAGAGCAGTACTTC. It yields the protein CASSLAAQGEQYF.

The chain carries TRBV14 and TRBJ2-1, with 10 bases identical to TRBD2. This CDR3 has 16 amino acids. Germline V lookup: CDR1 SGHDN, CDR2 FVKESK. J gave up 4 bases and V 4 bases, and 7 bases lay outside the gene matches. This CDR3 is CASSPLAGGVYNEQFF. The CDR3 DNA is TGTGCCAGCAGCCCCTTAGCGGGGGGCGTTTACAATGAGCAGTTCTTC.

V and J are TRBV5-1 and TRBJ1-2, with a weak D call TRBD1 (5 bases). This CDR3 is 14 amino acids long. Germline V CDR1 and CDR2: SGHRS, YFSETQ. V lost 0 bases, J lost 4 bases, and 10 bases lay in between. CDR3 sequence reads: CASSLDSQGYGYTF. The CDR3 coding sequence is TGCGCCAGCAGCTTGGATAGCCAGGGCTATGGCTACACCTTC.

The chain links TRBV7-9 to TRBJ2-7; TRBD2 is a possible D gene (6 bases). Trimming pared 5 bases from V and 2 bases from J, leaving 13 bases between. CDR1 is SEHNR and CDR2 is FQNEAQ in the germline V gene (reference sequence). This CDR3 is 14 amino acids long. CDR3 coding DNA: TGTGCCAGCAGCAGACGGGACTCAACCTACGAGCAGTACTTC. Residues: CASSRRDSTYEQYF.

The CDR3 loop reads CASSQEITDRGGYGYTF. In nucleotides, the CDR3 is TGTGCCAGCAGCCAAGAGATTACCGACAGGGGAGGCTATGGCTACACCTTC. The rearrangement links TRBV3-1 (or the pseudogene TRBV3-2) to TRBJ1-2; TRBD1 matches at 8 bases. Germline trimming cut 0 bases from V and 4 bases from J; bases unmatched to any gene: 10. This CDR3 is built from 17 residues. Germline CDR1 reads LGHDT; CDR2 reads YNNKEL (reference sequence).

The CDR3: CASSLEMRETQYF. In DNA form, the CDR3 reads TGTGCCAGCAGCTTAGAGATGAGAGAGACCCAGTACTTC. This sequence joins TRBV11-1 and TRBJ2-5; D unresolved. V was shortened by 1 base and J by 4 bases, with 7 bases between the two germline ends. CDR1 is SGHAT and CDR2 is FQDESV in the germline V gene (reference sequence). The length of the CDR3 is 13 residues.

This sequence joins TRBV6-5 and TRBJ1-4; D may be TRBD1 (5 bases). V gave up 8 bases and J gave up 4 bases, with 11 bases separating them. This CDR3 is 13 amino acids long. In germline, CDR1 is MNHEY, CDR2 SVGAGI. The CDR3 loop reads CASCERGNEKLFF. The CDR3 bases are TGTGCCAGCTGCGAAAGGGGTAATGAAAAACTGTTTTTT.

The table lists this clone with a few counts. The gene calls are TRBV5-1 and TRBJ2-7, with TRBD2 matching over 11 bases. From germline, CDR1 is SGHRS and CDR2 YFSETQ. This CDR3 is 14 amino acids long. The J segment lost 3 bases and the V segment lost 5 bases, leaving 4 bases of the junction unmatched. The CDR3 protein is CASRAGTSGYEQYF. The CDR3 DNA sequence: TGCGCCAGCAGGGCCGGGACTAGCGGCTACGAGCAGTACTTC.